This TCR delta chain was sequenced during a study of γδ T cells in repeated Plasmodium falciparum infection. As for the study in general: Over about 600 days, donors received four mosquito-bite P. falciparum NF54 infections.

TCRdb fed the multiplex PCR reads to CATT. Of roughly 90,000 delta-chain clones in the sample, more than 0.85% were seen once. This clone is deemed medium-sized. Other DNA sequences from this sample encode an identical CDR3 as well. The receptor's source is a pool of human donors (malaria-infected and uninfected, not separated). Source material: gamma-delta T cells from blood.

Here the CDR3 reads CALGELLQSPMGLIF. CDR3 in DNA: TGTGCTCTTGGGGAACTACTACAATCTCCGATGGGACTCATCTTT. V is TRDV1 and J is TRDJ1; D remains ambiguous. CDR1 is TSWWSYY, CDR2 QGS, per germline. V lost 0 bases and J lost 10, with 18 bases in between. The CDR3 runs to 15 residues.